This TCR beta chain was identified in a study of blood T cell repertoires in COVID-19. As for the study in general: Acute and convalescent COVID-19 samples came from the United States, Italy and Spain. Sample material is recorded as cDNA or gDNA derived from T cells, B-cell-depleted T cells, or PBMCs.

V was shortened by 4 bases and J by 4 bases, with 22 bases between the two germline ends. This CDR3 spans 17 amino acids. The germline V gene encodes CDR1 MGHRA and CDR2 YSYEKL. As originally analysed: Amplification from reference gene primers served as the basis for estimated nucleated cell counts. Here immunoSEQ multiplex PCR was the method, and the copy in TCRdb shows in-frame clones only, minus some. V and J calls plus clone size are reproduced from that table; the DNA served to infer D and trimming. The sample lists under 60,000 clones, approximately 91% occurring once. The chain couples TRBV4-1 to TRBJ1-2; D might be TRBD1 (6 bases). The sequence derives from a man aged 50 or older with active COVID-19. The sequenced sample consisted of peripheral blood. The CDR3 DNA sequence: TGCGCCAGCAGCCTTACCCCCAGGACAGCAGGTAGCTATGGCTACACCTTC. It is translated as CASSLTPRTAGSYGYTF.